Listed below are T cell receptor beta chains from one sample, sequenced in a study of OX40 agonist ivuxolimab in advanced cancers. TCRdb keeps only in-frame clones here, not all; method: immunoSEQ multiplex PCR. Altogether some 130,000 clones are present, 85% to 90% being singletons, with the ten largest covering 0.55%. The material was CD4+ or CD8+ T cells sorted from blood, obtained in a trial of the OX40 agonist ivuxolimab. The receptor set was obtained from an adult with an advanced solid tumor such as melanoma, head and neck, liver or kidney cancer. CDR3s include the opening cysteine and the closing phenylalanine or tryptophan. D genes are given only for firm matches. Clone size appears in some rows only: once, few, many, or a class for an expanded clone.

TRBJ2-2	TRBV7-2	-	-	TGTGCCAGCAGCTTCCAGGGCACCGGGGAGCTGTTTTTT	CASSFQGTGELFF
TRBJ1-6	TRBV2	-	-	TGTGCCAGCAGTGAATCCTTCACTCGCACCCTCCACTTT	CASSESFTRTLHF
TRBJ2-3	TRBV7-2	once	TRBD2	TGTGCCAGCAGCTCCCCCCCGGGAGCGGGGATAGCCGGCACAGATACGCAGTATTTT	CASSSPPGAGIAGTDTQYF
TRBJ2-7	TRBV9	-	TRBD1	TGTGCCAGCAGCACGGGACAGGGAGCCTACGAGCAGTACTTC	CASSTGQGAYEQYF
TRBJ2-3	TRBV27	-	TRBD2	TGTGCCAGCAGTTCGGAGCGGGGCGCCCTGGATACGCAGTATTTT	CASSSERGALDTQYF
TRBJ1-6	TRBV2	few	TRBD1	TGTGCCAGCATATACGGGACAGGGGTTGGGAATTCACCCCTCCACTTT	CASIYGTGVGNSPLHF
TRBJ1-1	TRBV12-2	-	-	TGTGCAAGTCGCTTAGCGGATCCAAACAGTGAAGCTTTCTTT	CASRLADPNSEAFF
TRBJ1-3	TRBV14	once	-	TGTGCCAGCAGCCAGCAAGCAGGGAGTGGAAACACCATATATTTT	CASSQQAGSGNTIYF
TRBJ2-3	TRBV18	-	-	TGTGCCAGCTCACCACCGTCAGGCCACACAGATACGCAGTATTTT	CASSPPSGHTDTQYF
TRBJ1-3	TRBV11-2	many	-	TGTGCCAGCAGCTTCGACACAGGGGGAAACACCATATATTTT	CASSFDTGGNTIYF
TRBJ1-5	TRBV9	once	-	TGTGCCAGCAGCCCCCAGCCACGCAATCAGCCCCAGCATTTT	CASSPQPRNQPQHF
TRBJ2-1	TRBV7-2	-	TRBD1	TGTGCCAGCAGCTTAGACCAGGGGGTAAATGAGCAGTTCTTC	CASSLDQGVNEQFF
TRBJ2-7	TRBV7-2	-	-	TGTGCCAGCAGCTTAAGGGGTGGCGAGCAGTACTTC	CASSLRGGEQYF
TRBJ1-2	TRBV5-5	-	-	TGTGCCAGCAGCCCGGGACTGAACTATGGCTACACCTTC	CASSPGLNYGYTF
TRBJ1-6	TRBV4-2	few	-	TGTGCCAGCAGCCAAGAACCAATGGGGAATTCACCCCTCCACTTT	CASSQEPMGNSPLHF
TRBJ2-3	TRBV18	-	-	TGTGCCAGCTCGCCCTACGCAGATACGCAGTATTTT	CASSPYADTQYF
TRBJ1-4	TRBV6-5	-	-	TGTGCCAGCAGCCGCGGAGGGGCTAATGAAAAACTGTTTTTT	CASSRGGANEKLFF
TRBJ2-2	TRBV7-2	once	-	TGTGCCAGCAGCTCCATGACAGGTACCAACACCGGGGAGCTGTTTTTT	CASSSMTGTNTGELFF
TRBJ2-7	TRBV7-2	-	-	TGTGCCAGCAGGTGGGAGGAGCGGTCTTACGAGCAGTACTTC	CASRWEERSYEQYF
TRBJ2-3	TRBV7-9	-	-	TGTGCCAGCAGCTCAAGTACGCCCCCCACAGATACGCAGTATTTT	CASSSSTPPTDTQYF
TRBJ2-5	TRBV6-5	-	-	TGTGCCAGCAGTTACTCCGGGACAATCCTAGGAGAGACCCAGTACTTC	CASSYSGTILGETQYF
TRBJ2-7	TRBV30	-	-	TGTGCCTGGGGCACCAGCTCCTACGAGCAGTACTTC	CAWGTSSYEQYF
TRBJ2-7	TRBV10-3	few	TRBD2	TGTGCCATCAGTGTGGCTAGCGGGGGGGCGAGAGAGCAGTACTTC	CAISVASGGAREQYF
TRBJ2-3	TRBV7-8	once	TRBD1	TGTGCCAGCAGCGCGGGACAGGGGGACGTTCGAGATACGCAGTATTTT	CASSAGQGDVRDTQYF
TRBJ1-6	TRBV28	-	-	TGTGCCAGCAGTTTAAGTGCAGGGGTTAATTCACCCCTCCACTTT	CASSLSAGVNSPLHF
TRBJ2-2	TRBV28	-	-	TGTGCCAGCAGTAGGGGCCCGAGCACCGGGGAGCTGTTTTTT	CASSRGPSTGELFF
TRBJ1-6	TRBV9	few	-	TGTGCCAGCAGCGCTTCTCCCGGGACGATAAATTCACCCCTCCACTTT	CASSASPGTINSPLHF
TRBJ2-5	TRBV11-2	-	-	TGTGCCAGCAGCTTCTGGAGGGAAGAGACCCAGTACTTC	CASSFWREETQYF
TRBJ1-4	TRBV10-3	-	-	TGTGCCATCAGTCCCGGCAGGGGCGAGGAAAAACTGTTTTTT	CAISPGRGEEKLFF
TRBJ1-1	TRBV10-3	-	-	TGTGCCATCAGTGAGTCAAGGTCATCGAACACTGAAGCTTTCTTT	CAISESRSSNTEAFF
TRBJ2-7	TRBV28	-	TRBD1	TGTGCCAGCAGTTTTCGACAGGGGGCGCGGTACGAGCAGTACTTC	CASSFRQGARYEQYF
TRBJ1-5	TRBV6-6	-	-	TGTGCCAGCAGAGCTACAGGGAGGAGCAATCAGCCCCAGCATTTT	CASRATGRSNQPQHF
TRBJ2-2	TRBV2	-	-	TGTGCCAGCAGGAAGGGGGTGGGGGAGCTGTTTTTT	CASRKGVGELFF
TRBJ1-5	TRBV28	-	-	TGTGCCAGCAGACAGCTATATAGCAATCAGCCCCAGCATTTT	CASRQLYSNQPQHF
TRBJ1-5	TRBV11-2	few	-	TGTGCCAGCAGCGGACAGATGAGCAATCAGCCCCAGCATTTT	CASSGQMSNQPQHF
TRBJ1-1	TRBV7-2	-	TRBD1	TGTGCCAGCAGCTCCACAATGACAGGGCTCACTGAAGCTTTCTTT	CASSSTMTGLTEAFF
TRBJ2-4	TRBV6-1	-	-	TGTGCCAGCAGTGAAGCTGGCGGGCTGGCCAAAAACATTCAGTACTTC	CASSEAGGLAKNIQYF
TRBJ1-5	TRBV28	-	TRBD1	TGTGCCAGCAAGGACAGGGGGTTTAGGGTCAGCAATCAGCCCCAGCATTTT	CASKDRGFRVSNQPQHF
TRBJ1-1	TRBV18	once	-	TGTGCCAGCTCACTTACCGATGGGGCTGAAGCTTTCTTT	CASSLTDGAEAFF
TRBJ1-2	TRBV5-1	-	-	TGCGCCAGCAGCTTGGACGGAAGAGGGGGAGGGAGCTACACCTTC	CASSLDGRGGGSYTF
TRBJ2-3	TRBV15	-	TRBD2	TGTGCCACCAGCAGAGATAAAAAGGTAGCGGGGGGTAGCACAGATACGCAGTATTTT	CATSRDKKVAGGSTDTQYF
TRBJ2-7	TRBV28	-	TRBD1	TGTGCCAGCAGTTTAGGGCAGGGGGTCGGCGAGCAGTACTTC	CASSLGQGVGEQYF
TRBJ2-5	TRBV11-3	-	-	TGTGCCAGCAGCCGACAGGGAGGGGAGACCCAGTACTTC	CASSRQGGETQYF
TRBJ1-2	TRBV15	-	-	TGTGCCACCAGCAGAGGAAGGGGCCGGATTAACTATGGCTACACCTTC	CATSRGRGRINYGYTF
TRBJ1-2	TRBV28	-	-	TGTGCCAGCAGTGCCCGAGCAGGGAAAGGCTATGGCTACACCTTC	CASSARAGKGYGYTF
TRBJ2-3	TRBV7-2	-	-	TGTGCCAGCAGCCTCTTCACAGATACGCAGTATTTT	CASSLFTDTQYF
TRBJ1-1	TRBV29-1	-	TRBD1	TGCAGCGGGGGAGCGGGACAGGGCACTGAAGCTTTCTTT	CSGGAGQGTEAFF
TRBJ1-1	TRBV6-5	-	-	TGTGCCAGCAGTTACACCCCGGGAAGGGGGAACACTGAAGCTTTCTTT	CASSYTPGRGNTEAFF
TRBJ2-5	TRBV6-6	-	TRBD2	TGTGCCAGCAGTTACGAACTAGCGGGGGCAGGGGAGACCCAGTACTTC	CASSYELAGAGETQYF
TRBJ2-2	TRBV11-2	once	-	TGTGCCAGCAGCTTTGAGGGACTTGTAACGCCCGGGGAGCTGTTTTTT	CASSFEGLVTPGELFF
TRBJ1-4	TRBV5-1	-	TRBD1	TGCGCCAGCAGCTTGGCCGGCGCAGGGGGAGGTGAAAAACTGTTTTTT	CASSLAGAGGGEKLFF
TRBJ1-2	TRBV19	-	-	TGTGCCACCAGCTACCGGGACGGCCCTAACTATGGCTACACCTTC	CATSYRDGPNYGYTF